Sequencing of this TCR beta chain was carried out in a study of cytomegalovirus exposure and HLA in healthy donors. Turning to the study itself: Unique TCRs numbering about 85 million, obtained from HLA-typed donors, made up an early data release. Findings of the study overall: Later analysis identified a missense DCLRE1C variant that was linked to TCR beta V- and J-gene trimming. Highly shared sequence variants in one cluster were likely a sequencing artifact.

The CDR3 has 15 residues. Germline CDR1 reads SGHNT; CDR2 reads YYREEE (reference sequence). The junction had 9 bases not matched to a gene; V was cut back by 4 bases and J by 2 bases. With 60 Vbeta and 13 Jbeta primers, the PCR was carried out. Clones were read by immunoSEQ multiplex PCR, and TCRdb kept only the in-frame ones, dropping some. The profile covers 90,000 to 130,000 clones, with approximately 81% appearing a single time and 2.5% to 3% taken by the ten largest. Turning to this clone: The antigen remains undetermined.

Likely unrecorded immune exposures existed in these nominally healthy donors. Material for sequencing was PBMCs. The chain carries TRBV5-4 and TRBJ2-7, with 7 positions matching TRBD1. The receptor comes from a woman under 30 in good health and CMV-seropositive. Here the CDR3 DNA reads TGTGCCAGCAGCCTTAAACAGGGGACGACCTACGAGCAGTACTTC. Translation: CASSLKQGTTYEQYF.